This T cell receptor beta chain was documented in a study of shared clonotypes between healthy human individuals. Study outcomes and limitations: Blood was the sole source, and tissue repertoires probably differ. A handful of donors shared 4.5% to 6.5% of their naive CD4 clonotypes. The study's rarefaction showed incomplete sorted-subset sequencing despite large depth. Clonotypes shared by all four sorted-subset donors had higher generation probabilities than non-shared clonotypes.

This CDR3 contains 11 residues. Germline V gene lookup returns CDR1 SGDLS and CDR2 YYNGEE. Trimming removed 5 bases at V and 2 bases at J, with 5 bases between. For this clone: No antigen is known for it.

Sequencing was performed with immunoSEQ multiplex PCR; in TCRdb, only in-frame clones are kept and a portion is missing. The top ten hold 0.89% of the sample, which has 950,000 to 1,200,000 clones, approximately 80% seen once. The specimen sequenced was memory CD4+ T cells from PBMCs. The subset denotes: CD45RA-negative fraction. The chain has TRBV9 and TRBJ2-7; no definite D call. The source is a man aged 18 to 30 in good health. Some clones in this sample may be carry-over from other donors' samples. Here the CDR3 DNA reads TGTGCCAGCAGGGCCGCCTACGAGCAGTACTTC. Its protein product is CASRAAYEQYF.